These 7 T cell receptor beta chains came from one sample sequenced in a study of blood T cell repertoires in COVID-19. Generated by immunoSEQ multiplex PCR, the TCRdb table keeps only in-frame clones and is missing some. In the table there are roughly 480,000 clones, about 91% of which are singletons. Sequencing input: peripheral blood. These receptors all come from a man between 18 and 35 years old with COVID-19, enrolled during active disease.

The chain combines TRBV7-9 with TRBJ2-4; 7 bases line up with TRBD1. The CDR3 runs to 17 residues. V lost 5 bases and J lost 0; bases outside the gene matches: 10. CDR1 and CDR2 from the germline V gene are SEHNR and FQNEAQ (reference sequence). DNA of the CDR3: TGTGCCAGCAGCCCGGGACAGTCGGTCTTAGCCAAAAACATTCAGTACTTC. Residues: CASSPGQSVLAKNIQYF. The full variable domain, rest sourced from reference TRBV7-9 and TRBJ2-4, is DTGVSQNPRHKITKRGQNVTFRCDPISEHNRLYWYRQTLGQGPEFLTYFQNEAQLEKSRLLSDRFSAERPKGSFSTLEIQRTEQGDSAMYLCASSPGQSVLAKNIQYFGAGTRLSVL.

This rearrangement joins TRBV6-5 to TRBJ2-7, with 14 bases aligning to TRBD2. Unmatched junction bases numbered 3, after V lost 0 bases and J lost 5 bases. The CDR3 is 16 amino acids. Per the germline V gene, CDR1 is MNHEY and CDR2 is SVGAGI. This CDR3 is CASSYSGTSGRNEQYF. CDR3 DNA: TGTGCCAGCAGTTACTCCGGGACTAGCGGGAGAAACGAGCAGTACTTC.

This chain connects TRBV5-1 to TRBJ2-1; 7 bases are shared with TRBD2. V was clipped by 3 bases and J by 7 bases; unmatched bases: 10. This CDR3 has 15 residues. The V gene's germline CDR1 is SGHRS and CDR2 YFSETQ. CDR3 bases: TGCGCCAGCAGCTGGACTAGTTCAATATGGAATGAGCAGTTCTTC. This encodes CASSWTSSIWNEQFF.

This clone came up once. The chain has TRBV11-3 and TRBJ2-4, with D perhaps TRBD2 (5 bases). The length of the CDR3 is 17 residues. Germline loops: CDR1 SGHNT, CDR2 YENEEA. The V end lost 4 bases, the J end lost 0 bases, and 16 bases lay between the germline ends. The CDR3 nucleotides are TGTGCCAGCAGCTCGCCCGACTATTATTTAGCCAAAAACATTCAGTACTTC. Protein product: CASSSPDYYLAKNIQYF. Supplemented by reference TRBV11-3 and TRBJ2-4, the full variable domain reads EAGVVQSPRYKIIEKKQPVAFWCNPISGHNTLYWYLQNLGQGPELLIRYENEEAVDDSQLPKDRFSAERLKGVDSTLKIQPAELGDSAVYLCASSSPDYYLAKNIQYFGAGTRLSVL.

This clone was seen only once. This sequence joins TRBV10-1 and TRBJ2-3, with TRBD2 identical over 8 bases. The V gene's germline CDR1 is WNHNN and CDR2 SYGVQD (reference sequence). V dropped 6 bases and J dropped 2; count of bases not matched to a gene: 10. The CDR3 is 16 residues long. The CDR3 loop reads CASSDSGETFTDTQYF. CDR3 DNA: TGCGCCAGCAGCGATAGCGGGGAGACCTTCACAGATACGCAGTATTTT.

The gene calls are TRBV5-5 and TRBJ1-5, with 8 bases aligning to TRBD1. CDR3 length: 13 amino acids. Germline V gene sequence: CDR1 SGHKS, CDR2 YYEKEE (reference sequence). J lost 7 bases, V lost 3 bases, and 3 bases had no gene match. CDR3 protein: CASSSQGDQPQHF. The CDR3 nucleotides are TGTGCCAGCAGCTCACAGGGGGACCAGCCCCAGCATTTT. The variable domain in full, completed from reference TRBV5-5 and TRBJ1-5, reads DAGVTQSPTHLIKTRGQQVTLRCSPISGHKSVSWYQQVLGQGPQFIFQYYEKEERGRGNFPDRFSARQFPNYSSELNVNALLLGDSALYLCASSSQGDQPQHFGDGTRLSIL.

CDR3 region: CASSQGGHVNYGYTF. The CDR3 bases are TGTGCCAGCAGCCAAGGGGGACACGTTAACTATGGCTACACCTTC. The chain joins TRBV7-9 to TRBJ1-2; a possible D gene is TRBD1 (6 bases). Germline V CDR1 and CDR2: SEHNR, FQNEAQ (reference sequence). Trimming stripped 5 bases from V and 1 base from J, with 14 bases between. The CDR3 sequence is 15 residues long.